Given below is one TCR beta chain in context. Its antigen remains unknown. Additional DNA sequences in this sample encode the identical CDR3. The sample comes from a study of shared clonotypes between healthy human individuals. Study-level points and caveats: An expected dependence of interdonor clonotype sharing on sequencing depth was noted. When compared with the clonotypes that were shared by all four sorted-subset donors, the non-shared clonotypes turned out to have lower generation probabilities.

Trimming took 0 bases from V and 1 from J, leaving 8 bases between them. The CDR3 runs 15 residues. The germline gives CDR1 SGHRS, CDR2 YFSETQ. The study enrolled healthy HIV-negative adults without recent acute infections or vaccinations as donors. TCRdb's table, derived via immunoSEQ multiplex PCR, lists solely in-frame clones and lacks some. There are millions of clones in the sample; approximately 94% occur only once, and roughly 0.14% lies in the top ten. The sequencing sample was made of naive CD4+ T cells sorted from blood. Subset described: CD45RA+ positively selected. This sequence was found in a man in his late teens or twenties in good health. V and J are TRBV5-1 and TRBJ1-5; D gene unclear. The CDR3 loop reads CASSLGPESNQPQHF. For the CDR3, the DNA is TGCGCCAGCAGCTTGGGTCCGGAAAGCAATCAGCCCCAGCATTTT. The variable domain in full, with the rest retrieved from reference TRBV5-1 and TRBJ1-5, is KAGVTQTPRYLIKTRGQQVTLSCSPISGHRSVSWYQQTPGQGLQFLFEYFSETQRNKGNFPGRFSGRQFSNSRSEMNVSTLELGDSALYLCASSLGPESNQPQHFGDGTRLSIL.